Presented here are 24 T cell receptor beta chains from one specimen sequenced in a study of T cells in Graves' hyperthyroidism and ophthalmopathy. Amplification targeted TCR beta CDR3 regions from RNA transcripts. Carried out on the TCR CDR3, a first-round RT-PCR used the HTBI primer set. TCRdb reanalysed the multiplex PCR reads using MiXCR and keeps one entry per CDR3 protein. The data hold hundreds of thousands of distinct CDR3 sequences, with 35% to 40% observed a single time. What was sequenced was blood. These receptors originate from a man aged 18-30 years with Graves' hyperthyroidism.

V is TRBV12-3 or TRBV12-4 and J is TRBJ2-7; TRBD2 matches at 8 bases. This CDR3 has 14 residues. V lost 3 bases to trimming and J lost 6 bases; unmatched junction nucleotides: 7. The CDR3 DNA reads as TGTGCCAGCAGTTTTGGCGGGAGGATCTCCGAGCAGTACTTC. Protein: CASSFGGRISEQYF.

This clonotype was counted only a few times. The V and J genes are TRBV9 and TRBJ1-1; TRBD1 agrees at 9 bases. The length of the CDR3 is 15 residues. V dropped 3 bases and J dropped 4; count of bases not matched to a gene: 7. Per the germline V gene, CDR1 is SGDLS and CDR2 is YYNGEE. In DNA form, the CDR3 reads TGTGCCAGCAGCGAACAGGGGGCGCTGGGCACTGAAGCTTTCTTT. Protein product: CASSEQGALGTEAFF.

This sequence joins TRBV29-1 and TRBJ2-1; D not resolved. Germline loops: CDR1 SQVTM, CDR2 ANQGSEA. Trimming took 4 bases from V and 0 from J, leaving 16 bases between them. This CDR3 spans 16 amino acids. In DNA, the CDR3 is TGCAGCGTTGTAGCAGCCAGCTTCCCCTCCTACAATGAGCAGTTCTTC. The encoded protein is CSVVAASFPSYNEQFF.

The rearrangement links TRBV2 to TRBJ1-2, with D maybe TRBD1 (5 bases). V was shortened by 7 bases and J by 7 bases, with 16 bases between the two germline ends. This CDR3 is 13 amino acids long. Germline CDR1 SNHLY, CDR2 FYNNEI. DNA of the CDR3: TGTGCCAGCACCGGGGGTTCACCTTCTGGCTACACCTTC. Translated, it gives CASTGGSPSGYTF.

This chain links TRBV9 with TRBJ2-5; D is ambiguous. This CDR3 comprises 16 residues. In germline, CDR1 is SGDLS, CDR2 YYNGEE. V shed 0 bases and J shed 1 base, with 13 bases lying between them. CDR3 DNA: TGTGCCAGCAGCGTAGAGTCCTCGGGCAGCCAAGAGACCCAGTACTTC. This translates into CASSVESSGSQETQYF.

At least ten counts were recorded for this clonotype. The chain carries TRBV15 and TRBJ2-7; 7 bases align to TRBD1. The germline V gene encodes CDR1 LNHNV and CDR2 YYDKDF (reference sequence). J gave up 6 bases and V 6 bases, and 8 bases lay outside the gene matches. CDR3 size: 13 residues. CDR3 amino acids: CATREQGSGEQYF. In DNA form, the CDR3 reads TGTGCCACCAGGGAACAGGGGTCGGGCGAGCAGTACTTC.

There are a few counts of this clonotype. The CDR3: CASSPGQGIYTEAFF. The DNA for the CDR3 is TGTGCCAGCAGCCCGGGACAGGGGATTTACACTGAAGCTTTCTTT. The rearrangement links TRBV7-6 to TRBJ1-1; 10 bases fit TRBD1. Germline V gene lookup returns CDR1 SGHVS and CDR2 FNYEAQ. V shed 5 bases, J shed 3 bases, and the junction held 6 bases outside the gene matches. This CDR3 comprises 15 residues.

V and J are TRBV7-9 and TRBJ1-6; 8 bases map to TRBD1. The germline CDR1 and CDR2 sequences are SEHNR and FQNEAQ (reference sequence). V dropped 5 bases and J dropped 12; count of bases not matched to a gene: 21. CDR3 length: 18 amino acids. CDR3 residues: CASSQDSSPGQEGQPLHF. CDR3 nucleotides: TGTGCCAGCAGCCAAGATTCCAGTCCGGGACAGGAGGGCCAACCCCTCCACTTT.

In its sample, this clonotype was seen a few times. The chain combines TRBV19 with TRBJ2-7; D gene ambiguous. Looked up from germline, CDR1 is LNHDA and CDR2 is SQIVND (reference sequence). V lost 3 bases, J lost 2 bases, and 14 bases lay in between. The CDR3 extends over 15 amino acids. Here the CDR3 reads CASSMAGSDTYEQYF. The CDR3 DNA reads TGTGCCAGTAGTATGGCCGGGTCAGATACCTACGAGCAGTACTTC.

Only one count was recorded for this clonotype. The chain uses TRBV29-1 and TRBJ1-1; D is perhaps TRBD1 (5 bases). CDR1 and CDR2 from the germline V gene are SQVTM and ANQGSEA. The CDR3 runs 10 residues. The CDR3: CSSRDSEAFF. The CDR3 DNA sequence: TGCAGTTCCCGGGACTCAGAAGCTTTCTTT.

About this clonotype itself: A read error may explain this, as a much larger clone is one base away. V and J are TRBV20-1 and TRBJ2-5, with 7 nucleotides matching TRBD2. Germline lookup yields CDR1 DFQATT and CDR2 SNEGSKA (reference sequence). The CDR3 spans 12 residues. V lost 5 bases and J lost 5; bases outside the gene matches: 5. The DNA of the CDR3 is TGCAGTGCTGGGGACGGGGGGGAGACCCAGTACTTC. Translation gives CSAGDGGETQYF.

This chain uses TRBV7-9 with TRBJ2-7, with D possibly being TRBD2 (5 bases). The length of the CDR3 is 16 residues. Germline V lookup: CDR1 SEHNR, CDR2 FQNEAQ (reference sequence). The V end was cut by 4 bases, the J end by 5 bases, with 21 bases between. CDR3 bases: TGTGCCAGCAGCTCCACCGGGGAGAGGAATCCCCACGAGCAGTACTTC. Translation: CASSSTGERNPHEQYF.

This clonotype was detected ten times or more. The V and J genes are TRBV29-1 and TRBJ1-3; maybe TRBD1 (5 bases). V lost 6 bases and J lost 1, with 10 bases in between. CDR3 length: 13 amino acids. Germline lookup yields CDR1 SQVTM and CDR2 ANQGSEA. The CDR3: CSVGTLSGNTIYF. CDR3 bases: TGCAGCGTCGGGACGTTATCTGGAAACACCATATATTTT.

This clonotype occurred many times. This chain links TRBV2 with TRBJ1-1; D gene ambiguous. The length of the CDR3 is 13 residues. The V gene's germline CDR1 is SNHLY and CDR2 FYNNEI. The ends were cut back, 1 base at V and 11 bases at J, with 14 bases in the middle. CDR3 bases: TGTGCCAGCAGTGAAGAGGTCAGGATGGTGGCTTTCTTT. It specifies CASSEEVRMVAFF.

This clonotype was counted at least ten times. The junction shows a germline mismatch at one end, possibly a read error. The chain carries TRBV7-7 and TRBJ2-2; 8 bases are a match to TRBD1. Germline lookup yields CDR1 SSHAT and CDR2 FNYEAQ (reference sequence). The CDR3 has 16 amino acids. The CDR3 nucleotides read TGTGCTAGCAGCTTAGGACAGGGTGGAGTGACCGGGGAGCTGTTTTTT. It codes for CASSLGQGGVTGELFF.

This clonotype has a count of ten or more. The chain uses TRBV15 and TRBJ2-7; tentative D call: TRBD1 (5 bases). This CDR3 is 15 amino acids long. V lost 5 bases to trimming and J lost 0 bases, with 14 bases between them. Germline lookup yields CDR1 LNHNV and CDR2 YYDKDF (reference sequence). The CDR3 DNA reads TGTGCCACCAGCCAAGAAAGACAGAGCTCCTACGAGCAGTACTTC. This translates into CATSQERQSSYEQYF.

This clonotype has a count of ten or more. This chain joins TRBV19 and TRBJ1-1; D is unclear. The CDR3 runs 13 residues. Germline values: CDR1 LNHDA, CDR2 SQIVND (reference sequence). The V end lost 8 bases, the J end lost 4 bases, and 14 bases lay between the germline ends. CDR3 in amino acids: CASGHLSGTEAFF. The CDR3 bases are TGTGCCAGTGGGCACCTTAGTGGCACTGAAGCTTTCTTT.

To note about this clonotype: This may be a read error, as it is one base from a much larger clone. This chain joins TRBV7-9 and TRBJ1-2, with D tentatively TRBD1 (5 bases). V lost 2 bases and J lost 7, with 17 bases in between. The germline V gene encodes CDR1 SEHNR and CDR2 FQNEAQ (reference sequence). The CDR3 spans 15 residues. CDR3 sequence reads: CASSLPGPGVSGYTF. The CDR3 bases are TGTGCCAGCAGCTTACCGGGACCGGGAGTGAGTGGCTACACCTTC.

The chain couples TRBV29-1 to TRBJ2-2; unclear D gene. Trimming stripped 8 bases from V and 4 bases from J, with 14 bases between. CDR1 is SQVTM and CDR2 is ANQGSEA in the germline V gene. The CDR3 covers 13 residues. CDR3 in DNA: TGCAGCCCGAACCCTTCGAGCACCGGGGAGCTGTTTTTT. Encoded protein: CSPNPSSTGELFF.

V and J are TRBV5-8 and TRBJ2-6; TRBD2 agrees at 9 bases. Trimming cost V 4 bases and J 6 bases; bases outside gene matches: 5. Germline CDR1 and CDR2: SGHTS and YDEGEE. This CDR3 has 15 amino acids. CDR3 sequence: CASSPGGLAANVLTF. The CDR3 DNA follows: TGTGCCAGCAGCCCAGGGGGACTAGCGGCCAACGTCCTGACTTTC.

This chain joins TRBV9 and TRBJ1-6; D remains ambiguous. CDR1 and CDR2 (germline): SGDLS, YYNGEE. Deletions cut 7 bases from V and 0 bases from J, with 5 bases between. The CDR3 is made up of 13 amino acids. DNA of the CDR3: TGTGCCAGCTGGGTCTCCTATAATTCACCCCTCCACTTT. It yields the protein CASWVSYNSPLHF.

This clonotype appeared a few times. This chain connects TRBV7-9 to TRBJ1-2; 11 nucleotides agree with TRBD1. This CDR3 region has 17 residues. Trimming removed 4 bases from V and 1 base from J; junction bases left unmatched: 8. The V gene's germline CDR1 is SEHNR and CDR2 FQNEAQ (reference sequence). CDR3 in DNA: TGTGCCAGCAGCTACGGGACAGGGGGAAGAAATAACTATGGCTACACCTTC. Translated, it gives CASSYGTGGRNNYGYTF.

This sequence joins TRBV29-1 and TRBJ2-5; the match to TRBD2 covers 7 bases. The CDR3 contains 14 residues. CDR1 is SQVTM and CDR2 is ANQGSEA in the germline V gene. V lost 6 bases to trimming and J lost 4 bases; unmatched junction nucleotides: 11. The CDR3 region is CSVTSPGEGETQYF. The CDR3 nucleotides are TGCAGCGTGACAAGTCCCGGGGAGGGAGAGACCCAGTACTTC.

This clonotype showed up many times. This rearrangement joins TRBV25-1 to TRBJ2-2, with D tentatively TRBD1 (5 bases). The V end lost 3 bases, the J end lost 4 bases, and 9 bases lay between the germline ends. Germline V gene data show CDR1 as MGHDK and CDR2 as SYGVNS. The CDR3 runs 14 residues. The CDR3 loop reads CASSEGRPTGELFF. The CDR3 DNA reads TGTGCCAGCAGTGAGGGGCGCCCCACCGGGGAGCTGTTTTTT.